This T cell receptor (beta chain) comes out of a study of blood T cell repertoires in COVID-19. Across the whole study: Material from acute and convalescent COVID-19 was sourced from the United States, Italy and Spain. Sources were T cells, B-cell-depleted T cells, or PBMCs; the material itself was cDNA or gDNA.

The table lists this clone with a count of one. This CDR3 region has 15 residues. Germline values: CDR1 SQVTM, CDR2 ANQGSEA. V gave up 4 bases and J gave up 1 base; unmatched junction bases: 10. In the source study's methods: Researchers report that nucleated cell counts were estimated from reference gene primer amplification. Only in-frame clones appear in the TCRdb table, and some are missing; sequencing was by immunoSEQ multiplex PCR. V and J calls and clone size are as listed in that table; D and trimming were resolved from the DNA. Among about 140,000 clones listed, about three quarters were seen once.

Source material: peripheral blood. The chain links TRBV29-1 to TRBJ2-7; 7 positions agree with TRBD1. The TCR comes from a man over 45 with acute or convalescent COVID-19. The CDR3 bases are TGCAGCGTTGTAGTCCCGGACAGGCCTTCCTACGAGCAGTACTTC. It specifies CSVVVPDRPSYEQYF.